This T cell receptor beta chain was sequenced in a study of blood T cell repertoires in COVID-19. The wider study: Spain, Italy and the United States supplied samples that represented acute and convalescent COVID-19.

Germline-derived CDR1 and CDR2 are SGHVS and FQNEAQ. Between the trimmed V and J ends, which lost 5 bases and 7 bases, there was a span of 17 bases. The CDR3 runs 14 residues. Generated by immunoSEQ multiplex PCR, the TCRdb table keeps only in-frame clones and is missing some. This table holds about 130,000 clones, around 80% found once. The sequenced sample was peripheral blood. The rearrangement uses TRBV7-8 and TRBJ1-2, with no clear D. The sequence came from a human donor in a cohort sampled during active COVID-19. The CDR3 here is CASSRDDVFGGYTF. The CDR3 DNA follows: TGTGCCAGCAGCCGCGATGATGTGTTCGGTGGCTACACCTTC.